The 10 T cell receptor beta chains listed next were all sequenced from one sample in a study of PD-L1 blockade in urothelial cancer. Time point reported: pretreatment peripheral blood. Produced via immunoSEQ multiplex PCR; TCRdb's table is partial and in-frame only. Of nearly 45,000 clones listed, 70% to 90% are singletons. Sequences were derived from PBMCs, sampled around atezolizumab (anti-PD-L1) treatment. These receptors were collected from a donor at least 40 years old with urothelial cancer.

Here the CDR3 DNA reads TGTGCCAGCAGTGCCAGGGAATATAGCAATCAGCCCCAGCATTTT. This encodes CASSAREYSNQPQHF. The V and J genes are TRBV2 and TRBJ1-5; D is possibly TRBD1 (5 bases). The V gene lost 4 bases and the J gene lost 0 bases, with 10 bases spanning the gap. Germline CDR1 is SNHLY and CDR2 is FYNNEI. This CDR3 comprises 15 residues. Combining the CDR3 with reference TRBV2 and TRBJ1-5 gives the whole variable domain EPEVTQTPSHQVTQMGQEVILRCVPISNHLYFYWYRQILGQKVEFLVSFYNNEISEKSEIFDDQFSVERPDGSNFTLKIRSTKLEDSAMYFCASSAREYSNQPQHFGDGTRLSIL.

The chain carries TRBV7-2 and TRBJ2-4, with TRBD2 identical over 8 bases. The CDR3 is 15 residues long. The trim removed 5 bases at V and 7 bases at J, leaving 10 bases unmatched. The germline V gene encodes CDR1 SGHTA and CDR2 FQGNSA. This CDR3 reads CASSPQGSGGNIQYF. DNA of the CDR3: TGTGCCAGCAGCCCCCAGGGTTCGGGAGGGAACATTCAGTACTTC.

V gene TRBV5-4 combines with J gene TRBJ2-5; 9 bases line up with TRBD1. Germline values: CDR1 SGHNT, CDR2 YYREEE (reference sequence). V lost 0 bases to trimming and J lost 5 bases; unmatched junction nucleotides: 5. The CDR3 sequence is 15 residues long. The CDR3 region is CASSLDGTGWETQYF. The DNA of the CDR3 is TGTGCCAGCAGCTTGGACGGGACAGGGTGGGAGACCCAGTACTTC.

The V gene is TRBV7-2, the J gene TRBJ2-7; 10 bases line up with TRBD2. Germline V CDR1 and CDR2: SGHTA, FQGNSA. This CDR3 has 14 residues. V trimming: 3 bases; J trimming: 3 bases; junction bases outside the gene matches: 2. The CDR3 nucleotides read TGTGCCAGCAGCTTGACTAGCGGGCTCTACGAGCAGTACTTC. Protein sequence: CASSLTSGLYEQYF.

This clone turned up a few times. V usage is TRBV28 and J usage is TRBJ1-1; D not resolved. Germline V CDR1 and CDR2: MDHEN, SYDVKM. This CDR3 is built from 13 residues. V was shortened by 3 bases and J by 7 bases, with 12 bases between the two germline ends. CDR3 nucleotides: TGTGCCAGCAGTTTCCCCAACAGCCGTGAAGCTTTCTTT. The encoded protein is CASSFPNSREAFF. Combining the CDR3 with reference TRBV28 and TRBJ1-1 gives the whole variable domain DVKVTQSSRYLVKRTGEKVFLECVQDMDHENMFWYRQDPGLGLRLIYFSYDVKMKEKGDIPEGYSVSREKKERFSLILESASTNQTSMYLCASSFPNSREAFFGQGTRLTVV.

The CDR3, as DNA: TGTGCCAGTAGTACCGAGGGTAGGCCCGCCGATACGCAGTATTTT. Amino acids: CASSTEGRPADTQYF. This chain joins TRBV19 and TRBJ2-3, with a weak D call TRBD2 (5 bases). V was clipped by 4 bases and J by 6 bases, with 17 bases between them. This CDR3 contains 15 residues. CDR1 is LNHDA, CDR2 SQIVND, per germline (reference sequence).

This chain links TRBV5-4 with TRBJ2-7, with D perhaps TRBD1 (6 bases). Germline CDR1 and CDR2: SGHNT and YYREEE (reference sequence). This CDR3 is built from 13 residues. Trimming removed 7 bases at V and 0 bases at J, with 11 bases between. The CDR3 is CASAGTPSYEQYF. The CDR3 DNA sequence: TGTGCCAGCGCTGGGACACCCTCCTACGAGCAGTACTTC.

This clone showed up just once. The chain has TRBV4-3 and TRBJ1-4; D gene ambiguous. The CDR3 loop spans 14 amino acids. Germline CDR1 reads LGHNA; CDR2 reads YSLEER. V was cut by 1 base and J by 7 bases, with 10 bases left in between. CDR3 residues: CASSQAEGREKLFF. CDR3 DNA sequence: TGCGCCAGCAGCCAAGCGGAGGGCCGTGAAAAACTGTTTTTT.

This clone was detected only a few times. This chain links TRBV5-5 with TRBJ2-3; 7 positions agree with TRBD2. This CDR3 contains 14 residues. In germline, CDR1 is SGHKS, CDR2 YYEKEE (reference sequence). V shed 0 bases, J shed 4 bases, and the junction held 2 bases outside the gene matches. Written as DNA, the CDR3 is TGTGCCAGCAGCTTGGGAGGGAGGGCAGATACGCAGTATTTT. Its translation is CASSLGGRADTQYF.

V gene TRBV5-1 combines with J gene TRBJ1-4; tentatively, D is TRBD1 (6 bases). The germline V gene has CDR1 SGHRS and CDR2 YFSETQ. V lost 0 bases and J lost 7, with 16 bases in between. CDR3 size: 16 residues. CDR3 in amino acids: CASSLAPTGRGEKLFF. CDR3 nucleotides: TGCGCCAGCAGCTTGGCCCCGACCGGCAGGGGTGAAAAACTGTTTTTT.